The rows below give T cell receptor beta chains drawn from one sample of a study of Ad26.COV2.S vaccination and SARS-CoV-2 variants. The method was immunoSEQ multiplex PCR; TCRdb's version includes in-frame clones alone and lacks a portion of them. The profile shows about 350,000 clones, 88% of them singletons. Material: peripheral blood, obtained in a trial of Ad26.COV2.S vaccine versus placebo. These TCRs come from a person aged 18-60 years who received the Ad26.COV2.S COVID-19 vaccine or a placebo. Both conserved end residues are part of each CDR3. Each record gives: D gene, clone size, J gene, V gene, CDR3 DNA, CDR3 protein. A D gene is named only where the DNA matches it firmly. Not all rows give a size; the values are once, few, many and, for expanded clones, a class.

d_gene: -
abundance: once
j_gene: TRBJ2-3
v_gene: TRBV14
CDR3nt: TGTGCCAGCAGCCCCCAGGACACACATACGCAGTATTTT
CDR3aa: CASSPQDTHTQYF

d_gene: -
abundance: -
j_gene: TRBJ2-3
v_gene: TRBV27
CDR3nt: TGTGCCAGCAGTGGTCTTGCGGGTCGTAGCACAGATACGCAGTATTTT
CDR3aa: CASSGLAGRSTDTQYF

d_gene: -
abundance: -
j_gene: TRBJ2-7
v_gene: TRBV7-2
CDR3nt: TGTGCCAGCAGCTCCGGACCGTCCGAGCAGTACTTC
CDR3aa: CASSSGPSEQYF

d_gene: TRBD2
abundance: -
j_gene: TRBJ2-2
v_gene: TRBV18
CDR3nt: TGTGCCAGCTCACCTGGACTAGCAGTGGCCGGGGAGCTGTTTTTT
CDR3aa: CASSPGLAVAGELFF

d_gene: TRBD1
abundance: -
j_gene: TRBJ1-6
v_gene: TRBV4-3
CDR3nt: TGCGCCAGCAGCCACACGGGACAGGGGAACAATTCACCCCTCCACTTT
CDR3aa: CASSHTGQGNNSPLHF

d_gene: -
abundance: -
j_gene: TRBJ2-1
v_gene: TRBV19
CDR3nt: TGTGCCAGTAACCCACTCGGGGCGTCCGGAGGGAATGAGCAGTTCTTC
CDR3aa: CASNPLGASGGNEQFF

d_gene: -
abundance: -
j_gene: TRBJ2-7
v_gene: TRBV2
CDR3nt: TGTGCCAGCAAGGTCTACGAGCAGTACTTC
CDR3aa: CASKVYEQYF

d_gene: TRBD1
abundance: -
j_gene: TRBJ1-5
v_gene: TRBV7-2
CDR3nt: TGTGCCAGCAGCCTGGACAGGGGGCTTAATGGCAATCAGCCCCAGCATTTT
CDR3aa: CASSLDRGLNGNQPQHF

d_gene: -
abundance: -
j_gene: TRBJ1-2
v_gene: TRBV4-3
CDR3nt: TGCGCCAGCAGCCAAGATAGGGCTAACTATGGCTACACCTTC
CDR3aa: CASSQDRANYGYTF

d_gene: TRBD1
abundance: -
j_gene: TRBJ1-2
v_gene: TRBV4-3
CDR3nt: TGCGCCAGCAGCCAAGACAGGGGGCAAACCTATGGCTACACCTTC
CDR3aa: CASSQDRGQTYGYTF

d_gene: -
abundance: -
j_gene: TRBJ1-2
v_gene: TRBV5-6
CDR3nt: TGTGCCAGCAGCCAGGGTACTAACTATGGCTACACCTTC
CDR3aa: CASSQGTNYGYTF

d_gene: -
abundance: -
j_gene: TRBJ1-1
v_gene: TRBV7-9
CDR3nt: TGTGCCAGCGTACAGGGTGGGAACATGAACACTGAAGCTTTCTTT
CDR3aa: CASVQGGNMNTEAFF

d_gene: -
abundance: -
j_gene: TRBJ1-1
v_gene: TRBV4-3
CDR3nt: TGCGCCAGCAGCCAAGAGGCCTTCGGGAGGGCTTTCTTT
CDR3aa: CASSQEAFGRAFF

d_gene: TRBD1
abundance: -
j_gene: TRBJ1-2
v_gene: TRBV4-1
CDR3nt: TGCGCCAGCAGCCAAGTAGTACAGGGGGCTCTGTTGACGACCTTC
CDR3aa: CASSQVVQGALLTTF

d_gene: -
abundance: -
j_gene: TRBJ1-1
v_gene: TRBV7-2
CDR3nt: TGTGCCAGCAGCCCCGATCTTACTGAAGCTTTCTTT
CDR3aa: CASSPDLTEAFF

d_gene: TRBD2
abundance: -
j_gene: TRBJ2-1
v_gene: TRBV28
CDR3nt: TGTGCCAGCAGCCCGACTAGCGGGAGGCTTTTTGGGGGCAATGAGCAGTTCTTC
CDR3aa: CASSPTSGRLFGGNEQFF

d_gene: TRBD2
abundance: -
j_gene: TRBJ2-1
v_gene: TRBV7-3
CDR3nt: TGTGCCAGCAGCAACGGCGGGAGCTCCTACAATGAGCAGTTCTTC
CDR3aa: CASSNGGSSYNEQFF

d_gene: -
abundance: -
j_gene: TRBJ1-2
v_gene: TRBV28
CDR3nt: TGTGCCAGCAGGCCCCAGGGGCTTTCGTTGGGGTACACCTTC
CDR3aa: CASRPQGLSLGYTF

d_gene: TRBD1
abundance: -
j_gene: TRBJ2-2
v_gene: TRBV5-1
CDR3nt: TGCGCCAGCAGCTTGAGACAGGGGAATGACGGGGAGCTGTTTTTT
CDR3aa: CASSLRQGNDGELFF

d_gene: TRBD2
abundance: once
j_gene: TRBJ2-7
v_gene: TRBV3-1/TRBV3-2
CDR3nt: TGTGCCAGCAGCCAAGACCTAGCGGGTGACGACTACGAGCAGTACTTC
CDR3aa: CASSQDLAGDDYEQYF

d_gene: TRBD1
abundance: -
j_gene: TRBJ1-1
v_gene: TRBV7-3
CDR3nt: TGTGCCAGCAGCCAGGGACAGGCCAACACTGAAGCTTTCTTT
CDR3aa: CASSQGQANTEAFF

d_gene: -
abundance: -
j_gene: TRBJ1-1
v_gene: TRBV5-1
CDR3nt: TGCGCCAGCAGTACCGGTGACACCTTTTATGCTGAAGCTTTCTTT
CDR3aa: CASSTGDTFYAEAFF

d_gene: -
abundance: once
j_gene: TRBJ1-5
v_gene: TRBV6-5
CDR3nt: TGTGCCAGCACGCCAGGAATTGGCAATCAGCCCCAGCATTTT
CDR3aa: CASTPGIGNQPQHF

d_gene: -
abundance: -
j_gene: TRBJ1-5
v_gene: TRBV9
CDR3nt: TGTGCCAGCAGCCCTGAGGGATCCTACTTGCAGCCCCAGCATTTT
CDR3aa: CASSPEGSYLQPQHF

d_gene: -
abundance: once
j_gene: TRBJ2-1
v_gene: TRBV4-1
CDR3nt: TGCGCCAGCAGCCAAGATGGGTGGGATGAGCAGTTCTTC
CDR3aa: CASSQDGWDEQFF

d_gene: TRBD2
abundance: -
j_gene: TRBJ2-7
v_gene: TRBV13
CDR3nt: TGTGCCAGCAGCTCCACTCTCGCGGCGGGGGTCTCCTACGAGCAGTACTTC
CDR3aa: CASSSTLAAGVSYEQYF

d_gene: -
abundance: -
j_gene: TRBJ1-1
v_gene: TRBV28
CDR3nt: TGTGCCAGCAGTTTATCCGGGGGCACTGAAGCTTTCTTT
CDR3aa: CASSLSGGTEAFF

d_gene: -
abundance: few
j_gene: TRBJ1-2
v_gene: TRBV30
CDR3nt: TGTGCCTGGAGTGTAGGGGGACCCTATGGCTACACCTTC
CDR3aa: CAWSVGGPYGYTF

d_gene: -
abundance: -
j_gene: TRBJ1-2
v_gene: TRBV7-9
CDR3nt: TGTGCCAGCAGCTTCTCCCTCGCCCCCCACTACGAGGCTGGCTACACCTTC
CDR3aa: CASSFSLAPHYEAGYTF

d_gene: -
abundance: -
j_gene: TRBJ2-1
v_gene: TRBV30
CDR3nt: TGTGCCTGGAGGGATACTAGGGAAGAGCAGTTCTTC
CDR3aa: CAWRDTREEQFF

d_gene: -
abundance: -
j_gene: TRBJ2-7
v_gene: TRBV5-4
CDR3nt: TGTGCCAGCAGCTCCGGCAGGGGTACCTACGAGCAGTACTTC
CDR3aa: CASSSGRGTYEQYF

d_gene: -
abundance: -
j_gene: TRBJ1-5
v_gene: TRBV5-1
CDR3nt: TGCGCCAGCAGCTTGGACAGCAGCAATCAGCCCCAGCATTTT
CDR3aa: CASSLDSSNQPQHF

d_gene: -
abundance: -
j_gene: TRBJ1-5
v_gene: TRBV5-6
CDR3nt: TGTGCCAGCAGCTTGGCCGGGGGTCGTCAGCCCCAGCATTTT
CDR3aa: CASSLAGGRQPQHF

d_gene: -
abundance: once
j_gene: TRBJ1-2
v_gene: TRBV15
CDR3nt: TGTGCCACCAGCAGAGAGGTCATCTCCTTGGGCTACACCTTC
CDR3aa: CATSREVISLGYTF

d_gene: -
abundance: -
j_gene: TRBJ1-2
v_gene: TRBV4-2
CDR3nt: TGTGCCAGCAAGCAGGACGGAGAAGGCTACACCTTC
CDR3aa: CASKQDGEGYTF

d_gene: -
abundance: -
j_gene: TRBJ2-5
v_gene: TRBV14
CDR3nt: TGTGCCAGCAGCCAAGATATTGGGATCCAAGAGACCCAGTACTTC
CDR3aa: CASSQDIGIQETQYF

d_gene: TRBD1
abundance: -
j_gene: TRBJ2-7
v_gene: TRBV5-4
CDR3nt: TGTGCCAGCAGCTTGGGAGGGCAGGGGGCGGCCGAGCAGTACTTC
CDR3aa: CASSLGGQGAAEQYF

d_gene: -
abundance: -
j_gene: TRBJ2-5
v_gene: TRBV2
CDR3nt: TGTGCCAGCAGATTAACAGGGATCGGGGAGACCCAGTACTTC
CDR3aa: CASRLTGIGETQYF

d_gene: TRBD1
abundance: -
j_gene: TRBJ1-1
v_gene: TRBV18
CDR3nt: TGTGCCAGCTCACCAGTAAGACAGGGGGCCAATGAAGCTTTCTTT
CDR3aa: CASSPVRQGANEAFF

d_gene: -
abundance: once
j_gene: TRBJ2-2
v_gene: TRBV7-8
CDR3nt: TGTGCCAGCAGCTTTGGGGGCACCGGGGAGCTGTTTTTT
CDR3aa: CASSFGGTGELFF

d_gene: -
abundance: once
j_gene: TRBJ2-5
v_gene: TRBV4-1
CDR3nt: TGCGCCAGCAGCCCGGACTCACAAGAGACCCAGTACTTC
CDR3aa: CASSPDSQETQYF

d_gene: TRBD2
abundance: -
j_gene: TRBJ2-1
v_gene: TRBV6-2/TRBV6-3
CDR3nt: TGTGCCAGCAGTTACCCTGGGACTAGCGGGAGCGTTGACTCCTACAATGAGCAGTTCTTC
CDR3aa: CASSYPGTSGSVDSYNEQFF

d_gene: -
abundance: few
j_gene: TRBJ1-6
v_gene: TRBV28
CDR3nt: -
CDR3aa: CASSSRVTFGGASPLHF

d_gene: TRBD1
abundance: -
j_gene: TRBJ1-4
v_gene: TRBV7-9
CDR3nt: TGTGCCAGCAGCCCCGGGACAGGCCGAAATGAAAAACTGTTTTTT
CDR3aa: CASSPGTGRNEKLFF

d_gene: -
abundance: -
j_gene: TRBJ1-2
v_gene: TRBV28
CDR3nt: TGTGCCAGCATCGGGGGGTTTGGCTACACCTTC
CDR3aa: CASIGGFGYTF

d_gene: TRBD1
abundance: -
j_gene: TRBJ1-1
v_gene: TRBV6-6
CDR3nt: TGTGCCAGCAGTCCCGGACAGGGGAACACTGAAGCTTTCTTT
CDR3aa: CASSPGQGNTEAFF

d_gene: TRBD2
abundance: -
j_gene: TRBJ2-1
v_gene: TRBV11-2
CDR3nt: TGTGCCAGCAGCTTAGTAGCGGGGGGGCCGCGGGGTGAGCAGTTCTTC
CDR3aa: CASSLVAGGPRGEQFF

d_gene: TRBD2
abundance: -
j_gene: TRBJ2-1
v_gene: TRBV11-2
CDR3nt: TGTGCCAGCAGCTTTCTTCGGGACTTTGGGACTAGTTCTTACAATGAGCAGTTCTTC
CDR3aa: CASSFLRDFGTSSYNEQFF

d_gene: -
abundance: -
j_gene: TRBJ2-7
v_gene: TRBV6-4
CDR3nt: TGTGCCAACCCCAAGACAGGGAGGTACGAGCAGTACTTC
CDR3aa: CANPKTGRYEQYF

d_gene: TRBD2
abundance: -
j_gene: TRBJ2-3
v_gene: TRBV14
CDR3nt: TGTGCCAGCAGCCTGACGGCCCCGGGACTAGCGGGAGGGCCCACAGATACGCAGTATTTT
CDR3aa: CASSLTAPGLAGGPTDTQYF

d_gene: -
abundance: once
j_gene: TRBJ1-4
v_gene: TRBV3-1/TRBV3-2
CDR3nt: TGTGCCAGCAGCCAACCTATTATGGACAGTCATAATGAAAAACTGTTTTTT
CDR3aa: CASSQPIMDSHNEKLFF

d_gene: -
abundance: -
j_gene: TRBJ1-6
v_gene: TRBV7-6
CDR3nt: TGTGCCAGCAGCTTAGGAAAAAGGGGTAGCTCCTATAATTCACCCCTCCACTTT
CDR3aa: CASSLGKRGSSYNSPLHF

d_gene: TRBD2
abundance: -
j_gene: TRBJ2-7
v_gene: TRBV28
CDR3nt: TGTGCCAGCAGTTTAGGGGTCGGGACTAGCGGGAGGGAAGAGGGCGAGCAGTACTTC
CDR3aa: CASSLGVGTSGREEGEQYF

d_gene: TRBD2
abundance: -
j_gene: TRBJ2-3
v_gene: TRBV4-3
CDR3nt: TGCGCCAGCAGCCAAGGCGGGGCGGGGGGGCCAGATACGCAGTATTTT
CDR3aa: CASSQGGAGGPDTQYF

d_gene: -
abundance: -
j_gene: TRBJ1-3
v_gene: TRBV28
CDR3nt: TGTGCCAGCAGTTTACTGGGGTCTGGAAACACCATATATTTT
CDR3aa: CASSLLGSGNTIYF

d_gene: -
abundance: -
j_gene: TRBJ2-5
v_gene: TRBV11-2
CDR3nt: TGTGCCAGCAGCTTCGACGGACCCCAAGGGACCCAGTACTTC
CDR3aa: CASSFDGPQGTQYF

d_gene: TRBD2
abundance: -
j_gene: TRBJ2-2
v_gene: TRBV9
CDR3nt: TGTGCCAGCAGCCCCCGGGGGGGTATCGCCGGGGAGCTGTTTTTT
CDR3aa: CASSPRGGIAGELFF

d_gene: -
abundance: -
j_gene: TRBJ2-2
v_gene: TRBV7-2
CDR3nt: TGTGCCAGCAGCCCGGGGGGACAGATTAACACCGGGGAGCTGTTTTTT
CDR3aa: CASSPGGQINTGELFF

d_gene: -
abundance: once
j_gene: TRBJ2-7
v_gene: TRBV20-1
CDR3nt: TGCAGTGCTAGTAAAAGGAGGGTAGACTTTTCCGAGCAGTACTTC
CDR3aa: CSASKRRVDFSEQYF